Presented here are 20 T cell receptor beta chains from one specimen sequenced in a study of T cell responses to AZD1222 COVID-19 vaccine (dated by TCRdb to about 2021). The sample's time point label, decoded: baseline before first vaccination. The library was built by means of the immunoSEQ multiplex PCR assay. This is the immuneACCESS table as TCRdb keeps it, with only in-frame sequences that have V and J called. A part of the clones is gone; compared with another copy, unresolved V genes explain less than half, and the rest is unexplained. The sample table records 66,000 or so clones; about 88% of these occur just once. The ten largest make up 17% of the sample. Source: peripheral blood, taken on day 0 of AZD1222 vaccination. These receptors were obtained from an adult in good health.

This clone was counted once. The chain recombines TRBV5-1 with TRBJ2-7; D is ambiguous. CDR3 length: 12 amino acids. Germline loops: CDR1 SGHRS, CDR2 YFSETQ. Trimming took 4 bases from V and 3 from J, leaving 8 bases between them. The CDR3 sequence is CASSEQGYEQYF. The CDR3 DNA follows: TGCGCCAGCAGCGAGCAAGGCTACGAGCAGTACTTC.

The rearrangement uses TRBV18 and TRBJ2-6; maybe TRBD2 (5 bases). V lost 3 bases and J lost 4, with 13 bases in between. The CDR3 is 16 amino acids. Germline assignment: CDR1 KGHSH and CDR2 LQKENI. CDR3 nucleotide sequence: TGTGCCAGCTCACCCGCGGTGGGGAGCGGGGCCAACGTCCTGACTTTC. Protein sequence: CASSPAVGSGANVLTF.

The chain combines TRBV3-1 (or the pseudogene TRBV3-2) with TRBJ2-1; 11 positions agree with TRBD2. Looked up from germline, CDR1 is LGHDT and CDR2 is YNNKEL (reference sequence). The CDR3 has 14 amino acids. Unmatched junction bases numbered 5, after V lost 8 bases and J lost 5 bases. This chain's CDR3 is CASSRLAGHNEQFF. CDR3 DNA sequence: TGTGCCAGCTCGAGACTAGCGGGGCACAATGAGCAGTTCTTC.

J is TRBJ1-5 and V is TRBV5-4; 7 bases are a match to TRBD1. This CDR3 is built from 16 residues. Unmatched junction bases numbered 7, after V lost 0 bases and J lost 4 bases. Germline CDR1 is SGHNT and CDR2 is YYREEE (reference sequence). The CDR3 region has the DNA TGTGCCAGCAGCTTGGGAGGGGGCGCCCCGAATCAGCCCCAGCATTTT. As protein: CASSLGGGAPNQPQHF.

V usage is TRBV6-6 and J usage is TRBJ2-1, with D maybe TRBD2 (5 bases). CDR1 and CDR2 from the germline V gene are MNHNY and SVGAGI (reference sequence). The CDR3 extends over 15 amino acids. V was cut by 7 bases and J by 0 bases, with 13 bases left in between. The CDR3 region has the DNA TGTGCCAGCAATCTTGGGGAGAGCTCCTACAATGAGCAGTTCTTC. Its translation: CASNLGESSYNEQFF.

V gene TRBV7-6 combines with J gene TRBJ1-2; D not certain. CDR1 and CDR2 (germline): SGHVS, FNYEAQ. V was pared by 1 base and J by 4 bases, with 16 bases between. The CDR3 has 16 amino acids. The CDR3 DNA reads TGTGCCAGCAGCTTAGAGTCCGGGCGTGTGGGCTATGGCTACACCTTC. It encodes CASSLESGRVGYGYTF. Using reference TRBV7-6 and TRBJ1-2 for the parts outside the CDR3, the full variable domain is GAGVSQSPRYKVTKRGQDVALRCDPISGHVSLYWYRQALGQGPEFLTYFNYEAQQDKSGLPNDRFSAERPEGSISTLTIQRTEQRDSAMYRCASSLESGRVGYGYTFGSGTRLTVV.

V gene TRBV4-2 combines with J gene TRBJ2-7, with 9 nucleotides matching TRBD2. There are 17 residues in the CDR3. V dropped 0 bases and J dropped 5; count of bases not matched to a gene: 11. From germline, CDR1 is LGHNA and CDR2 YNFKEQ. In DNA form, the CDR3 reads TGTGCCAGCAGCCAAGATACCTTTAGCGGGAGTCTGGACGAGCAGTACTTC. Residues: CASSQDTFSGSLDEQYF.

This clone was recorded once. This sequence joins TRBV3-1 (or the pseudogene TRBV3-2) and TRBJ2-1, with D maybe TRBD2 (7 bases). This CDR3 spans 14 amino acids. Germline V lookup: CDR1 LGHDT, CDR2 YNNKEL (reference sequence). V dropped 3 bases and J dropped 4 bases, with 10 bases sitting between them. Here the CDR3 DNA reads TGTGCCAGCAGCCACGGGGGGCGGTACAATGAGCAGTTCTTC. Translating gives CASSHGGRYNEQFF.

The chain links TRBV28 to TRBJ1-4, with TRBD1 identical over 7 bases. V dropped 5 bases and J dropped 4; count of bases not matched to a gene: 10. Looked up from germline, CDR1 is MDHEN and CDR2 is SYDVKM. The CDR3 runs to 16 residues. DNA of the CDR3: TGTGCCAGCAGTGAGACGACAGGGATCAGTAATGAAAAACTGTTTTTT. Translation gives CASSETTGISNEKLFF.

In this sample, this clone turned up once. J is TRBJ1-2 and V is TRBV29-1; D is uncertain. The V end lost 7 bases, the J end lost 4 bases, and 10 bases lay between the germline ends. Germline V lookup: CDR1 SQVTM, CDR2 ANQGSEA. The CDR3 totals 11 residues. The CDR3 DNA sequence: TGCAGCGCCCCAGAGCCCTATGGCTACACCTTC. This translates into CSAPEPYGYTF.

The CDR3 sequence is CASSLEPRNTGELFF. CDR3 bases: TGTGCCAGCAGCTTAGAACCGAGGAACACCGGGGAGCTGTTTTTT. This sequence joins TRBV5-6 and TRBJ2-2, with D hard to call. V lost 2 bases and J lost 1, with 9 bases in between. The CDR3 is 15 residues long. CDR1 is SGHDT, CDR2 YYEEEE, per germline.

This clone showed up just a few times. The chain couples TRBV10-3 to TRBJ2-3, with D hard to call. Trimming pared 6 bases from V and 2 bases from J, leaving 15 bases between. This CDR3 contains 15 residues. CDR1 and CDR2 (germline): ENHRY, SYGVKD. The CDR3 region is CAISQAQAHTDTQYF. Written as DNA, the CDR3 is TGTGCCATCAGCCAAGCCCAGGCGCACACAGATACGCAGTATTTT.

The rearrangement joins TRBV13 to TRBJ2-1; TRBD2 might be the D (5 bases). The CDR3 covers 15 residues. Per the germline V gene, CDR1 is PRHDT and CDR2 is FYEKMQ (reference sequence). The germline V and J ends were trimmed by 5 bases and 9 bases, with 20 bases remaining between them. CDR3 nucleotide sequence: TGTGCCAGCAGCCCCCGGGAAAGTACCTGGGGTGAGCAGTTCTTC. It encodes CASSPRESTWGEQFF.

The V call is TRBV7-8, the J call TRBJ2-5; D call uncertain. The V end was cut by 4 bases, the J end by 5 bases, with 14 bases between. CDR1 and CDR2 (germline): SGHVS, FQNEAQ. The CDR3 contains 14 residues. The CDR3 DNA reads TGTGCCAGCAGCTCCCTTACAGCCGACGAGACCCAGTACTTC. It encodes CASSSLTADETQYF.

The V call is TRBV6-5, the J call TRBJ1-3, with 7 bases that match TRBD1. Germline values: CDR1 MNHEY, CDR2 SVGAGI. This CDR3 spans 14 amino acids. V shed 5 bases, J shed 1 base, and the junction held 2 bases outside the gene matches. CDR3 residues: CASSRQGSGNTIYF. CDR3 DNA sequence: TGTGCCAGCAGTCGACAGGGATCTGGAAACACCATATATTTT.

This chain joins TRBV6-1 and TRBJ1-5; no clear D. CDR1 is MNHNS and CDR2 is SASEGT in the germline V gene. V lost 2 bases, J lost 11 bases, and 10 bases lay in between. This CDR3 contains 12 residues. The CDR3 DNA follows: TGTGCCAGCAGTGAAATAGGTGAAACCCAGCATTTT. As protein: CASSEIGETQHF.

DNA of the CDR3: TGTGCCAGCAGCGCCCAGACAGATACCTACGAGCAGTACTTC. Residues: CASSAQTDTYEQYF. The J gene is TRBJ2-7, the V gene TRBV11-2; tentatively, D is TRBD1 (5 bases). CDR1 and CDR2 (germline): SGHAT, FQNNGV. This CDR3 region has 14 residues. V was cut by 5 bases and J by 2 bases, with 13 bases left in between. The whole variable domain, remainder taken from reference TRBV11-2 and TRBJ2-7, is EAGVAQSPRYKIIEKRQSVAFWCNPISGHATLYWYQQILGQGPKLLIQFQNNGVVDDSQLPKDRFSAERLKGVDSTLKIQPAKLEDSAVYLCASSAQTDTYEQYFGPGTRLTVT.

In its sample, this clone ranks as medium-sized. The V call is TRBV30, the J call TRBJ2-7; possible D gene TRBD1, 6 bases. Trimming took 3 bases from V and 4 from J, leaving 16 bases between them. This CDR3 is built from 14 residues. Per the germline V gene, CDR1 is GTSNPN and CDR2 is SVGIG (reference sequence). Written as DNA, the CDR3 is TGTGCCTGGAGGGGAACTGTGGACAGATACGAGCAGTACTTC. This translates into CAWRGTVDRYEQYF.

The chain carries TRBV18 and TRBJ1-1; no reliable D call. Trimming stripped 2 bases from V and 1 base from J, with 5 bases between. CDR1 is KGHSH, CDR2 LQKENI, per germline. This CDR3 region has 13 residues. This chain's CDR3 is CASSPFTNTEAFF. The DNA of the CDR3 is TGTGCCAGCTCACCATTTACGAACACTGAAGCTTTCTTT.

The chain links TRBV6-5 to TRBJ1-5, with a weak D call TRBD1 (6 bases). Germline CDR1 and CDR2: MNHEY and SVGAGI. V lost 5 bases, J lost 2 bases, and 13 bases lay in between. The CDR3 has 15 residues. This chain's CDR3 is CASSRGGARNQPQHF. The CDR3 region has the DNA TGTGCCAGCAGTCGCGGGGGGGCCCGCAATCAGCCCCAGCATTTT.